This TCR beta chain is drawn from a study of blood T cell repertoires in COVID-19. Background on the study: In each case, the material was cDNA or gDNA derived from T cells, B-cell-depleted T cells, or PBMCs.

As originally analysed: Reference gene primer amplification gave nucleated cell count estimates. Assay: immunoSEQ multiplex PCR; the TCRdb copy retains only in-frame clones and omits some. V and J calls plus clone size are reproduced from that table; the DNA served to infer D and trimming. The sample has fewer than 250,000 clones; more than 70% are singletons. In terms of age and location, participants ranged from about 18 to 95 years and lived in about two dozen US areas. The receptor was derived from a middle-aged woman with acute COVID-19. Sequenced material: PBMCs or T cells enriched from blood (not recorded which).

CDR3 amino acids: CASSPLAGDNEQFF. The CDR3 bases are TGTGCCAGCAGCCCCTTAGCCGGGGACAATGAGCAGTTCTTC. The chain has TRBV4-2 and TRBJ2-1; a possible D gene is TRBD2 (5 bases). Germline V gene lookup returns CDR1 LGHNA and CDR2 YNFKEQ. There are 14 residues in the CDR3. V was trimmed by 4 bases and J by 5 bases, leaving 12 bases between them.